This T cell receptor (beta chain) was profiled in a study of cytomegalovirus exposure and HLA in healthy donors. The overall study: An earlier analysis identified under 130 million unique TCR beta sequences in some 170 million T cells. The study, taken as a whole, reports: Later analysis reportedly placed an Asian-associated ancestry cluster below the approximately 730-donor mean in N-insertions. The likely origin of a cluster of highly shared sequence variants was a sequencing artifact.

A word on this clone: Its matching antigen is unknown.

The PCR had 60 Vbeta and 13 Jbeta primers. Clones were read by immunoSEQ multiplex PCR, and TCRdb kept only the in-frame ones, dropping some. The sample table sets out 91,000 or so clones. This receptor was identified in a woman in her 30s in good health and CMV-seronegative. The sample was PBMCs.

The CDR3 protein is CASSEAVGRGIRGESPLHF. In DNA form, the CDR3 reads TGTGCCAGCAGTGAAGCGGTAGGCAGGGGGATTCGGGGAGAATCACCCCTCCACTTT. The genes are TRBV6-1 and TRBJ1-6; 7 bases line up with TRBD1. Germline CDR1 is MNHNS and CDR2 is SASEGT. J gave up 10 bases and V 0 bases, and 18 bases lay outside the gene matches. CDR3 length: 19 amino acids.